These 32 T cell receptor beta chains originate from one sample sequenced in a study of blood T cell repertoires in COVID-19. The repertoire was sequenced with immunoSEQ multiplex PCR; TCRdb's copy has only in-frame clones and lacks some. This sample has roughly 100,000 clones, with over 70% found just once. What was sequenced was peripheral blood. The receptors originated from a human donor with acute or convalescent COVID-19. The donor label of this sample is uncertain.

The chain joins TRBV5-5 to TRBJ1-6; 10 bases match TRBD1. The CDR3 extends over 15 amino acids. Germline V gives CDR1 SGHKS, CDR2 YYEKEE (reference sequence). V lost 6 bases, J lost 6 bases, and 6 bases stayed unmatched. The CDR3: CASTETGGINSPLHF. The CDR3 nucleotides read TGTGCCAGCACCGAGACAGGGGGCATTAATTCACCCCTCCACTTT.

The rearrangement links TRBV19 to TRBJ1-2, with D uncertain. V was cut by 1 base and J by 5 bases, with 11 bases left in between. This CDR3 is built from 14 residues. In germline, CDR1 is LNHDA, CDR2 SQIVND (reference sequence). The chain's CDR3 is CASSIGDGRYGYTF. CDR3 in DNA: TGTGCCAGTAGTATAGGCGACGGGAGGTATGGCTACACCTTC.

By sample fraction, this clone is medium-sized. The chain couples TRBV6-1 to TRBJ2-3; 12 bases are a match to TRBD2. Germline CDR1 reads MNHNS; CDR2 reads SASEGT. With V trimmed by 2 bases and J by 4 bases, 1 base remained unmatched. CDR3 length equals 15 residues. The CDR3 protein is CASSELAGGPDTQYF. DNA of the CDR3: TGTGCCAGCAGTGAACTAGCGGGGGGGCCAGATACGCAGTATTTT.

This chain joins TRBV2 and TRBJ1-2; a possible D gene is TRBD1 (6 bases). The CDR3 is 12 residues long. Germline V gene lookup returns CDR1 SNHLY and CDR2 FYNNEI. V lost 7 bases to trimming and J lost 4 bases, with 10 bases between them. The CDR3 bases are TGTGCCAGCATCGCAGGGGCCTATGGCTACACCTTC. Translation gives CASIAGAYGYTF.

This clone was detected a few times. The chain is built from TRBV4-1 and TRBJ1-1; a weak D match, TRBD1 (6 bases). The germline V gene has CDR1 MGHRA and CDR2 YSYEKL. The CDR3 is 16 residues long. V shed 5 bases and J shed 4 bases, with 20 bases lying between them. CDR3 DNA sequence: TGCGCCAGCAGCGGACGGTACAAGGGGGACGGCACTGAAGCTTTCTTT. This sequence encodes CASSGRYKGDGTEAFF.

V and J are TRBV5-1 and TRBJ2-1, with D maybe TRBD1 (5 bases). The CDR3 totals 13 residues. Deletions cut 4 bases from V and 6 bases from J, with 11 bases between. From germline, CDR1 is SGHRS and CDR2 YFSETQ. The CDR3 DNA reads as TGCGCCAGCAGCCCCACAGGAGTCAATGAGCAGTTCTTC. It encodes CASSPTGVNEQFF. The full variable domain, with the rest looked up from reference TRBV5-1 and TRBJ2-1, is KAGVTQTPRYLIKTRGQQVTLSCSPISGHRSVSWYQQTPGQGLQFLFEYFSETQRNKGNFPGRFSGRQFSNSRSEMNVSTLELGDSALYLCASSPTGVNEQFFGPGTRLTVL.

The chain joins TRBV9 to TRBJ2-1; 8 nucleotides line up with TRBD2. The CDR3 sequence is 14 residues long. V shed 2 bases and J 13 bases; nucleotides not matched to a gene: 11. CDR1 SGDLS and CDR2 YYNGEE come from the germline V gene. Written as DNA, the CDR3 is TGTGCCAGCAGCGTGGTCGGAGCGGGGGAGCGTCAGTTCTTC. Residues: CASSVVGAGERQFF.

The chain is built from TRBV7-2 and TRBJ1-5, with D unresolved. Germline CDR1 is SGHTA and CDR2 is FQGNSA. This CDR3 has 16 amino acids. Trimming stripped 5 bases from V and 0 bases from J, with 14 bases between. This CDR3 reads CASSLLTLNSNQPQHF. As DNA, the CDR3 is TGTGCCAGCAGCCTGCTGACTCTCAATAGCAATCAGCCCCAGCATTTT.

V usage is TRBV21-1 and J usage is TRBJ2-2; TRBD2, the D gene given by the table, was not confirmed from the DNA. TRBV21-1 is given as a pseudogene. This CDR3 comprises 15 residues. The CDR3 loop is CASSTSLGLTGELFF. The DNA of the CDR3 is TGTGCCAGCAGCACTAGCTTGGGGTTGACCGGGGAGCTGTTTTTT.

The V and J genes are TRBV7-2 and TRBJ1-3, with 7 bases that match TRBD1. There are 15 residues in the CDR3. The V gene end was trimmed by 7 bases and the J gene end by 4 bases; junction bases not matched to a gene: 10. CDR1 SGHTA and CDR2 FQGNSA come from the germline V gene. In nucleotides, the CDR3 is TGTGCCAGCACCCAGGGGGGTGCTACGGGAAACACCATATATTTT. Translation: CASTQGGATGNTIYF. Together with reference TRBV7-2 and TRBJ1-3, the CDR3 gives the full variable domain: GAGVSQSPSNKVTEKGKDVELRCDPISGHTALYWYRQSLGQGLEFLIYFQGNSAPDKSGLPSDRFSAERTGGSVSTLTIQRTQQEDSAVYLCASTQGGATGNTIYFGEGSWLTVV.

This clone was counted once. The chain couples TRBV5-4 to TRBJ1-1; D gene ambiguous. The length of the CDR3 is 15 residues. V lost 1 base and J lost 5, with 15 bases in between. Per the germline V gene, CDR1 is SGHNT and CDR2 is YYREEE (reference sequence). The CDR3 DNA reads TGTGCCAGCAGCTTGATCCCCGTCGGTGGTACTGAAGCTTTCTTT. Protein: CASSLIPVGGTEAFF.

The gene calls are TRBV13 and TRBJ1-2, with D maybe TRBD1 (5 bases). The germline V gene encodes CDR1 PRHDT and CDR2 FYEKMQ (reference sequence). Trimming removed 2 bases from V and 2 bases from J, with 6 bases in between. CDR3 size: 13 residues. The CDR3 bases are TGTGCCAGCAGCTTACCAGGGAACTATGGCTACACCTTC. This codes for CASSLPGNYGYTF.

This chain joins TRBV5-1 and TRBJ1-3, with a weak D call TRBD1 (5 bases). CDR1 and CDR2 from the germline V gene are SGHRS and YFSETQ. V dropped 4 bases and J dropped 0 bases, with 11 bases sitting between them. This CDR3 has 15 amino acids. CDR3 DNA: TGCGCCAGCAGCCAATTGGGGGGCTCTGGAAACACCATATATTTT. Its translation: CASSQLGGSGNTIYF.

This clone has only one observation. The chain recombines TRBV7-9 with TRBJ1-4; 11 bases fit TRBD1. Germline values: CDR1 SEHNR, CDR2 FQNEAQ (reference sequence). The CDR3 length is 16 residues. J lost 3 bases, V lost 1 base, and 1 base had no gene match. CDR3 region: CASSLGTGGPNEKLFF. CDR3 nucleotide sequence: TGTGCCAGCAGCTTAGGGACAGGGGGCCCTAATGAAAAACTGTTTTTT. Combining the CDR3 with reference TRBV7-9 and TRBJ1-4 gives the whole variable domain DTGVSQNPRHKITKRGQNVTFRCDPISEHNRLYWYRQTLGQGPEFLTYFQNEAQLEKSRLLSDRFSAERPKGSFSTLEIQRTEQGDSAMYLCASSLGTGGPNEKLFFGSGTQLSVL.

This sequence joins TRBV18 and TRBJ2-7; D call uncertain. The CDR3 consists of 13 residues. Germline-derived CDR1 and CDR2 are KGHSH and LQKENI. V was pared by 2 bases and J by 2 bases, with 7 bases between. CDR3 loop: CASSPGLTYEQYV. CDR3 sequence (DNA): TGTGCCAGCTCACCAGGGCTAACCTACGAGCAGTACGTC.

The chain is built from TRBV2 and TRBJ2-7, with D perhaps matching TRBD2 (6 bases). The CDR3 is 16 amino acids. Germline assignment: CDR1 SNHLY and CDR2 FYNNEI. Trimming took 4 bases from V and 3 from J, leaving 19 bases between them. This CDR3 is CASSGPGRQENYEQYV. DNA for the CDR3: TGTGCCAGCAGTGGCCCCGGGAGACAAGAAAACTACGAGCAGTACGTC.

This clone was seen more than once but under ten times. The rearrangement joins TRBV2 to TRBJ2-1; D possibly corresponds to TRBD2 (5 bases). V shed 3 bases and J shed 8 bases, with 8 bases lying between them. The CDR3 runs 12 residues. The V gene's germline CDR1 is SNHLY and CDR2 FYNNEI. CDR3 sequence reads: CASSDEGDEQFF. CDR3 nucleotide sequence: TGTGCCAGCAGTGACGAGGGCGATGAGCAGTTCTTC.

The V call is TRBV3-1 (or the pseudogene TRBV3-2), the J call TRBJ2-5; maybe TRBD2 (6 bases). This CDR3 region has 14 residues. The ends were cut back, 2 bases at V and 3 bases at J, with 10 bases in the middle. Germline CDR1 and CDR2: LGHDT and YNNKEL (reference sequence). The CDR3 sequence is CASSQRRGKETQYF. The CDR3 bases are TGTGCCAGCAGCCAACGACGGGGGAAAGAGACCCAGTACTTC.

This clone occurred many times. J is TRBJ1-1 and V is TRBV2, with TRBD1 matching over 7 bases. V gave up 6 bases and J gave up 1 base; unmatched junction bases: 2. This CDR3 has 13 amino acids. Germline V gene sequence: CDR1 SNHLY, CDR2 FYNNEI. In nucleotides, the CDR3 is TGTGCCAGCAGACAGGGGCCGAACACTGAAGCTTTCTTT. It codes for CASRQGPNTEAFF.

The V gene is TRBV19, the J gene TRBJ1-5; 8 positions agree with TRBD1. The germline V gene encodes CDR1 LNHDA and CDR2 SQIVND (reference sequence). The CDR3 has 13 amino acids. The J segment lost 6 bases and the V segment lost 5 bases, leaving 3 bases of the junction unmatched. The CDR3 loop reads CASSRDRIQPQHF. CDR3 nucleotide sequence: TGTGCCAGTAGTCGGGACAGGATTCAGCCCCAGCATTTT. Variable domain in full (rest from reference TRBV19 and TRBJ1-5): DGGITQSPKYLFRKEGQNVTLSCEQNLNHDAMYWYRQDPGQGLRLIYYSQIVNDFQKGDIAEGYSVSREKKESFPLTVTSAQKNPTAFYLCASSRDRIQPQHFGDGTRLSIL.

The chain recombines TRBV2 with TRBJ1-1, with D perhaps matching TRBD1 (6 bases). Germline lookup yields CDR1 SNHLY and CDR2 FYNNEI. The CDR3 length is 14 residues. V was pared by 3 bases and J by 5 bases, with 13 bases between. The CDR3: CASSELAGETEAFF. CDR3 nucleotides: TGTGCCAGCAGTGAGTTAGCAGGGGAAACTGAAGCTTTCTTT.

CDR3 sequence (DNA): TGTGCCTGGGGGACCGGGGGGGTCTCGGGGACCCAGTACTTC. Translation: CAWGTGGVSGTQYF. The chain recombines TRBV30 with TRBJ2-5, with 8 bases matching TRBD2. Losses at the gene ends were 5 bases for V and 7 bases for J; bases not matched to a gene: 12. Germline-derived CDR1 and CDR2 are GTSNPN and SVGIG (reference sequence). The length of the CDR3 is 14 residues.

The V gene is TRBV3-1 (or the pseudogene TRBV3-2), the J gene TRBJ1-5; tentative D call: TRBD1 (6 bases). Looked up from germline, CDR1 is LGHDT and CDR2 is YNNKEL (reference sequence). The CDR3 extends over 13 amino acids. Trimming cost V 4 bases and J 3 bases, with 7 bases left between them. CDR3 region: CASSRQVNQPQHF. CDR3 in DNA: TGTGCCAGCAGCCGACAGGTCAATCAGCCCCAGCATTTT.

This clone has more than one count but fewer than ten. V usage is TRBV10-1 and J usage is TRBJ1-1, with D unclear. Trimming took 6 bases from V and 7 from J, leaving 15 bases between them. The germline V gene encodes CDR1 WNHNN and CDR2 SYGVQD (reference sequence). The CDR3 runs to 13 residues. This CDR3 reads CASRPSTGFEAFF. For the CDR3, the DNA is TGCGCCAGCAGGCCGAGTACGGGATTTGAAGCTTTCTTT.

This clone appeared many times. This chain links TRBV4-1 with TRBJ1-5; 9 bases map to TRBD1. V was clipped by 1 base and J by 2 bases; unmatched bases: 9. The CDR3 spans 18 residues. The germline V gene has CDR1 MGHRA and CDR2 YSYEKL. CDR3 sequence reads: CASSQGTGEWFGNQPQHF. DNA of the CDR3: TGCGCCAGCAGCCAAGGGACAGGGGAATGGTTTGGCAATCAGCCCCAGCATTTT.

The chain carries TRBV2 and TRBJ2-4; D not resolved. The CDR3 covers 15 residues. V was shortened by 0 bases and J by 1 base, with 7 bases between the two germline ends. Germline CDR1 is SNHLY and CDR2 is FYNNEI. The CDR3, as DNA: TGTGCCAGCAGTGAAGCTTCCGGGGCCAAAAACATTCAGTACTTC. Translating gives CASSEASGAKNIQYF.

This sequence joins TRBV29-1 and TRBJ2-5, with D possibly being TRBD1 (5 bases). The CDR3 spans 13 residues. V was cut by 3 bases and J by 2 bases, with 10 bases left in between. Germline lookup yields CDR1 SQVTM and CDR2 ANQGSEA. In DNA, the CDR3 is TGCAGCGTTGAGTGGACACAACAAGAGACCCAGTACTTC. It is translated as CSVEWTQQETQYF.

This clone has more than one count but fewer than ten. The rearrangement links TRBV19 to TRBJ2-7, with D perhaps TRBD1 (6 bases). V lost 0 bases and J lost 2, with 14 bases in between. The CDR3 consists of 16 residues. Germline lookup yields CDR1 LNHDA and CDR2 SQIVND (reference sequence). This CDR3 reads CASSIDPFRGTYEQYF. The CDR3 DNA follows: TGTGCCAGTAGTATAGACCCCTTCAGGGGCACCTACGAGCAGTACTTC.

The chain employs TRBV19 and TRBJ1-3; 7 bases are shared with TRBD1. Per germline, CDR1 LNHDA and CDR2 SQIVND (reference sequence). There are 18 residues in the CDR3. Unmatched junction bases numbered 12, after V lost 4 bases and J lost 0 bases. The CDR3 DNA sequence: TGTGCCAGTAGTACCCCGCCCGGACAGGCTAGCTCTGGAAACACCATATATTTT. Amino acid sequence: CASSTPPGQASSGNTIYF.

The CDR3 spells CASSQVISTDTQYF. In nucleotides, the CDR3 is TGTGCCAGCAGCCAGGTAATTAGCACAGATACGCAGTATTTT. The chain employs TRBV13 and TRBJ2-3; D is unresolved. Trimming cost V 5 bases and J 0 bases, with 9 bases left between them. Germline CDR1 PRHDT, CDR2 FYEKMQ (reference sequence). The CDR3 totals 14 residues.

The CDR3 sequence is CASSLASGRYQETQYF. The CDR3 region has the DNA TGTGCCAGCAGTTTGGCTAGCGGGAGGTACCAAGAGACCCAGTACTTC. This chain uses TRBV28 with TRBJ2-5, with 11 bases fitting TRBD2. The CDR3 covers 16 residues. Trimming took 3 bases from V and 0 from J; bases not matched to a gene: 3. CDR1 MDHEN and CDR2 SYDVKM come from the germline V gene.

Here the CDR3 reads CASSFLSGSENTIYF. DNA of the CDR3: TGTGCCAGCAGCTTTTTATCAGGATCGGAAAACACCATATATTTT. This chain uses TRBV11-1 with TRBJ1-3; D is unresolved. CDR3 length equals 15 residues. CDR1 is SGHAT and CDR2 is FQDESV in the germline V gene (reference sequence). V lost 3 bases and J 6 bases, leaving 15 bases between the germline ends.